This entry describes one T cell receptor beta chain. Its antigen is as yet unknown. Noted time point: week 11, during vaccination. A single vaccine dose contained 300 ug of mutant IDH1 20-mer peptide, and topical imiquimod was used with it. New astrocytomas of WHO grade 3 or 4 that were IDH1-mutant and ATRX-lost were found in the donors. The sample comes from a study of a mutant IDH1 vaccine in newly diagnosed glioma. Study details: Most patients had radiochemotherapy with temozolomide before enrollment; others had one alone. Findings and limits, study-wide: Top-clonotype changes in peripheral T cells seemed unrelated to pseudoprogression.

Assay used: immunoSEQ multiplex PCR; TCRdb lists only in-frame clones, some missing. The sample shows some 130,000 clones, about four fifths of them seen only once. The starting material was PBMCs, obtained from a glioma patient whose treatment included an IDH1 peptide vaccine. The TCR originated in a man aged 40-49 years with glioma.

The DNA for the CDR3 is TGCGCCAGCAGCCACGACCCCACAGATACGCAGTATTTT. This codes for CASSHDPTDTQYF. The chain recombines TRBV4-3 with TRBJ2-3; no firm D call. The CDR3 length is 13 residues. CDR1 and CDR2 (germline): LGHNA, YSLEER. The ends were cut back, 3 bases at V and 2 bases at J, with 6 bases in the middle.